This T cell receptor (beta chain) comes out of a study of T cells in Graves' hyperthyroidism and ophthalmopathy. V trimming: 1 base; J trimming: 8 bases; junction bases outside the gene matches: 4. The CDR3 totals 15 residues. Germline assignment: CDR1 LGHDT and CDR2 YNNKEL (reference sequence). Exclusion of a patient resulted from uncontrolled infection, other autoimmune disease, pregnancy or lactation. On this clonotype: Its target is not known.

Study observations and caveats: Blood also showed most of the thyroid clonotypes that were expanded above 0.001. The model's output predicted ophthalmopathy at a median of about 5.9 months prior to onset.

The CDR3 regions of TCR beta were amplified from RNA transcripts. HTBI primers were used for first-round RT-PCR of the TCR CDR3. In TCRdb, the multiplex PCR reads were re-called with MiXCR into one record per CDR3 protein. The data contain around 420,000 distinct CDR3 sequences, approximately 13% of them singletons. The receptor was derived from a woman between 18 and 29 years old with Graves' hyperthyroidism. Sequenced sample: blood. V usage is TRBV3-1 and J usage is TRBJ2-2, with 10 bases aligning to TRBD2. The CDR3 sequence: CASSQVLAGVGELFF. CDR3 in DNA: TGTGCCAGCAGCCAAGTGCTAGCGGGAGTTGGGGAGCTGTTTTTT. Combining the CDR3 with reference TRBV3-1 and TRBJ2-2 gives the whole variable domain DTAVSQTPKYLVTQMGNDKSIKCEQNLGHDTMYWYKQDSKKFLKIMFSYNNKELIINETVPNRFSPKSPDKAHLNLHINSLELGDSAVYFCASSQVLAGVGELFFGEGSRLTVL.